One and the same sample provided the 9 T cell receptor beta chains below, sequenced in a study of glioma-infiltrating T cells. Using RNA template, CDR3s of TCR alpha and beta were amplified with iRepertoire arm-PCR. TCRdb ran MiXCR on the multiplex PCR reads and lists one entry per CDR3 protein. In the table there are approximately 18,000 distinct CDR3 sequences, about three fifths of which are singletons. Sequences were obtained from glioma tissue, nonneoplastic brain tissue, or PBMCs (not recorded which). Source of these receptors: a human donor with low-grade glioma or glioblastoma, undergoing nonglioma brain surgery, or in good health (not recorded which).

This rearrangement joins TRBV6-5 to TRBJ1-6; a weak D match, TRBD1 (5 bases). Trimming pared 5 bases from V and 8 bases from J, leaving 13 bases between. CDR1 and CDR2 (germline): MNHEY, SVGAGI. The CDR3 runs to 14 residues. CDR3: CASSLLGEDSPLHF. Written as DNA, the CDR3 is TGTGCCAGCAGTCTTCTAGGGGAGGATTCACCCCTCCACTTT.

This clonotype was seen a handful of times. This chain connects TRBV5-1 to TRBJ2-7; 7 bases are a match to TRBD2. The V segment lost 1 base and the J segment 1 base; nucleotides outside the gene matches: 8. The CDR3 consists of 16 residues. Germline V gene sequence: CDR1 SGHRS, CDR2 YFSETQ. The CDR3 spells CASSLSGTAISYEQYF. The CDR3 coding sequence is TGCGCCAGCAGCTTGAGCGGGACTGCCATATCCTACGAGCAGTACTTC.

This clonotype was counted only a few times. The chain has TRBV15 and TRBJ2-1, with D possibly matching TRBD2 (6 bases). CDR3 length: 17 residues. V was trimmed by 0 bases and J by 1 base, leaving 13 bases between them. CDR1 is LNHNV, CDR2 YYDKDF, per germline (reference sequence). The CDR3 coding sequence is TGTGCCACCAGCAGAGAACCGGGGGAGTTATCCTACAATGAGCAGTTCTTC. Residues: CATSREPGELSYNEQFF. The entire variable domain, with the rest obtained from reference TRBV15 and TRBJ2-1, is as follows: DAMVIQNPRYQVTQFGKPVTLSCSQTLNHNVMYWYQQKSSQAPKLLFHYYDKDFNNEADTPDNFQSRRPNTSFCFLDIRSPGLGDTAMYLCATSREPGELSYNEQFFGPGTRLTVL.

The rearrangement joins TRBV6-1 to TRBJ2-7; tentative D call: TRBD1 (6 bases). Deletions cut 5 bases from V and 3 bases from J, with 20 bases between. The CDR3 has 16 residues. The V gene's germline CDR1 is MNHNS and CDR2 SASEGT. This CDR3 reads CASSLRGRLSFYEQYF. CDR3 nucleotide sequence: TGTGCCAGCAGTCTCAGGGGCCGCCTAAGCTTCTACGAGCAGTACTTC.

This clonotype has more than one count but fewer than ten. The rearrangement joins TRBV6-1 to TRBJ2-1; 7 bases agree with TRBD2. The junction had 11 bases not matched to a gene; V was cut back by 6 bases and J by 3 bases. The CDR3 has 16 residues. The V gene's germline CDR1 is MNHNS and CDR2 SASEGT. The CDR3 DNA reads TGTGCCAGCAGGGCTAGCGGAGGGGTTAGCTACAATGAGCAGTTCTTC. Residues: CASRASGGVSYNEQFF.

This clonotype was counted many times. The CDR3 spells CASRLLGTSKETQYF. CDR3 nucleotide sequence: TGTGCCAGCAGACTACTTGGGACTTCCAAAGAGACCCAGTACTTC. The chain couples TRBV27 to TRBJ2-5; D may be TRBD2 (6 bases). Trimming cost V 6 bases and J 3 bases, with 17 bases left between them. The CDR3 extends over 15 amino acids. The germline V gene has CDR1 MNHEY and CDR2 SMNVEV (reference sequence).

This chain joins TRBV7-2 and TRBJ2-7, with TRBD1 matching over 9 bases. Germline CDR1 and CDR2: SGHTA and FQGNSA. The CDR3 contains 16 residues. The trim removed 6 bases at V and 6 bases at J, leaving 15 bases unmatched. The CDR3 is CASSRVQGQGRPEQYF. In nucleotides, the CDR3 is TGTGCCAGCAGTCGTGTCCAGGGACAGGGTCGGCCCGAGCAGTACTTC. The whole variable domain, remainder taken from reference TRBV7-2 and TRBJ2-7, is GAGVSQSPSNKVTEKGKDVELRCDPISGHTALYWYRQSLGQGLEFLIYFQGNSAPDKSGLPSDRFSAERTGGSVSTLTIQRTQQEDSAVYLCASSRVQGQGRPEQYFGPGTRLTVT.

CDR3 sequence (DNA): TGCGCCAGCAGGGAAGGACAGGTCAATCAGCCCCAGCATTTT. It specifies CASREGQVNQPQHF. V and J are TRBV10-2 and TRBJ1-5; 7 bases line up with TRBD1. The germline CDR1 and CDR2 sequences are WSHSY and SAAADI. V dropped 6 bases and J dropped 3; count of bases not matched to a gene: 5. This CDR3 is built from 14 residues.

V gene TRBV7-9 combines with J gene TRBJ1-5; weak D call: TRBD1 (6 bases). This CDR3 has 17 residues. Germline V gene lookup returns CDR1 SEHNR and CDR2 FQNEAQ (reference sequence). Trimming pared 5 bases from V and 2 bases from J, leaving 19 bases between. The CDR3 region is CASSPPPDRSGNQPQHF. CDR3 in DNA: TGTGCCAGCAGCCCGCCCCCTGACAGGAGCGGCAATCAGCCCCAGCATTTT.